One sample yielded the 12 T cell receptor beta chains listed below, sequenced in a study of regulatory T cells in long-lasting Graves disease. The authors built TCR beta libraries using iRepertoire HTBI primers and Arm-PCR of CDR3 regions. TCRdb independently ran MiXCR on the multiplex PCR reads; one entry per CDR3 protein. The table has about 610,000 distinct CDR3 sequences, more than 15% seen once. Time point defined: newly diagnosed GD, antithyroid drugs for less than 3 months. Making the TCR library involved RNA that had been extracted from PBMCs. These sequences were also reported in another study, on T cells in Graves' hyperthyroidism and ophthalmopathy.

This material consisted of peripheral blood mononuclear cells (PBMCs), taken at new diagnosis, from a patient treated with antithyroid drugs. The receptors shown here come from a man between 18 and 35 years old with Graves disease.

At least ten counts were recorded for this clonotype. J is TRBJ1-5 and V is TRBV10-3; 9 nucleotides align to TRBD1. This CDR3 has 14 amino acids. Trimming at V came to 4 bases and at J to 6 bases, leaving 4 bases not matched to a gene. Germline CDR1 reads ENHRY; CDR2 reads SYGVKD. In nucleotides, the CDR3 is TGTGCCATCAGTGGGGGGACAGGGCGTCAGCCCCAGCATTTT. As protein: CAISGGTGRQPQHF.

A few counts support this clonotype. The CDR3 DNA follows: TGTGCCTGGAGTCCCGGTTTTCGGGGCTACACCTTC. Translating gives CAWSPGFRGYTF. The rearrangement links TRBV30 to TRBJ1-2; no clear D. The germline V gene has CDR1 GTSNPN and CDR2 SVGIG (reference sequence). The germline V and J ends were trimmed by 2 bases and 8 bases, with 12 bases remaining between them. The CDR3 consists of 12 residues.

This clonotype was observed at least ten times. The chain has TRBV5-1 and TRBJ2-7; TRBD1 matches at 7 bases. This CDR3 has 13 amino acids. The ends lost 0 bases at V and 7 bases at J; junction bases unmatched: 4. Germline CDR1 reads SGHRS; CDR2 reads YFSETQ. CDR3 bases: TGCGCCAGCAGCTTGGCCGACAGGGATGAGCAGTACTTC. Its translation: CASSLADRDEQYF.

In this sample, this clonotype turned up a few times. This chain links TRBV4-1 with TRBJ1-2, with 7 bases matching TRBD1. The CDR3 is made up of 13 amino acids. CDR1 is MGHRA and CDR2 is YSYEKL in the germline V gene. The V segment lost 5 bases and the J segment 6 bases; nucleotides outside the gene matches: 6. In DNA form, the CDR3 reads TGCGCCAGCAGCTTCCGACAGGGTGATGGCTACACCTTC. The encoded protein is CASSFRQGDGYTF.

In its sample, this clonotype was seen a few times. This chain connects TRBV20-1 to TRBJ1-4; D might be TRBD1 (5 bases). The CDR3 has 13 residues. Germline V gives CDR1 DFQATT, CDR2 SNEGSKA (reference sequence). V lost 3 bases to trimming and J lost 8 bases, with 13 bases between them. The chain's CDR3 is CSARGSGVEKLFF. The CDR3 DNA reads TGCAGTGCTAGGGGGTCGGGGGTGGAAAAACTGTTTTTT.

The gene calls are TRBV7-6 and TRBJ2-1; D is undetermined. Germline loops: CDR1 SGHVS, CDR2 FNYEAQ. CDR3 length: 12 residues. The V end was cut by 6 bases, the J end by 9 bases, with 12 bases between. The CDR3: CASRLGDTEQFF. DNA for the CDR3: TGTGCCAGCAGGCTCGGCGATACTGAGCAGTTCTTC.

This clonotype was counted a few times. The V gene is TRBV4-1, the J gene TRBJ2-2, with 7 positions matching TRBD1. The CDR3 loop spans 15 amino acids. V lost 0 bases and J lost 5; bases outside the gene matches: 3. CDR1 and CDR2 (germline): MGHRA, YSYEKL. CDR3 sequence reads: CASSQEQGITGELFF. CDR3 bases: TGCGCCAGCAGCCAAGAACAGGGGATAACCGGGGAGCTGTTTTTT.

This clonotype was detected only a few times. The rearrangement uses TRBV5-6 and TRBJ2-1; D is unclear. V gave up 4 bases and J gave up 4 bases, with 18 bases separating them. The germline CDR1 and CDR2 sequences are SGHDT and YYEEEE. The CDR3 sequence is 16 residues long. The CDR3 is CASSPLAIPLYNEQFF. The CDR3 coding sequence is TGTGCCAGCAGCCCCCTGGCGATTCCCCTTTACAATGAGCAGTTCTTC.

This clonotype has only a few counts. J is TRBJ1-5 and V is TRBV18; unclear D gene. The length of the CDR3 is 13 residues. Germline V gene sequence: CDR1 KGHSH, CDR2 LQKENI. V gave up 4 bases and J gave up 12 bases, with 16 bases separating them. The DNA for the CDR3 is TGTGCCAGCTCACTAACGGGTGCTAAAATCCAGCATTTT. Its protein is CASSLTGAKIQHF.

The chain has TRBV27 and TRBJ1-5; TRBD1 matches 8 bases. The CDR3 is 17 amino acids. Trimming at V came to 4 bases and at J to 0 bases, leaving 8 bases not matched to a gene. Per the germline V gene, CDR1 is MNHEY and CDR2 is SMNVEV (reference sequence). In DNA, the CDR3 is TGTGCCAGCAGTTATCGATACAGGGGGAATAGCAATCAGCCCCAGCATTTT. This gives the protein CASSYRYRGNSNQPQHF.

This clonotype was found many times. The chain joins TRBV12-3 or TRBV12-4 to TRBJ1-1, with D unclear. The CDR3 length is 13 residues. V lost 3 bases and J lost 4, with 9 bases in between. The CDR3 protein is CASSLGESTEAFF. The CDR3 DNA follows: TGTGCCAGCAGTTTGGGAGAGTCCACTGAAGCTTTCTTT.

This clonotype has just a few counts. The rearrangement joins TRBV12-3 or TRBV12-4 to TRBJ2-7, with 8 bases that match TRBD2. After removal of 5 bases from V and 3 bases from J, the junction contained 6 bases not matched to a gene. This CDR3 is 14 amino acids long. The CDR3 spells CASSVHSGVYEQYF. The CDR3 DNA reads TGTGCCAGCAGTGTCCATAGCGGGGTCTACGAGCAGTACTTC.